These 8 T cell receptor beta chains were sequenced from one sample in a study of T cells in Graves' hyperthyroidism and ophthalmopathy. The CDR3 regions of TCR beta were amplified from RNA transcripts. Primed by the HTBI set, a first-round RT-PCR was run on the TCR CDR3. TCRdb independently ran MiXCR on the multiplex PCR reads; one entry per CDR3 protein. The profile shows approximately 320,000 distinct CDR3 sequences, approximately 16% of them singletons. The sequenced sample consisted of blood. The origin of the receptors is a man aged 25-45 years with Graves' hyperthyroidism.

At least ten counts were recorded for this clonotype. This rearrangement joins TRBV2 to TRBJ2-5; no firm D call. The CDR3 is 14 amino acids. V lost 8 bases, J lost 3 bases, and 16 bases lay in between. Germline lookup yields CDR1 SNHLY and CDR2 FYNNEI. CDR3 protein: CASAPAGSKETQYF. The DNA of the CDR3 is TGTGCCAGCGCCCCAGCAGGCTCCAAAGAGACCCAGTACTTC.

This clonotype has ten or more counts. The V call is TRBV30, the J call TRBJ2-7, with 7 bases lining up with TRBD2. The CDR3 runs 15 residues. V shed 1 base and J 8 bases; nucleotides not matched to a gene: 14. Germline loops: CDR1 GTSNPN, CDR2 SVGIG (reference sequence). The CDR3 sequence is CAWSAGSGQGSKQYF. The CDR3 coding sequence is TGTGCCTGGAGTGCAGGTAGCGGGCAGGGTTCAAAGCAGTACTTC.

There are many counts of this clonotype. J is TRBJ1-1 and V is TRBV12-3 or TRBV12-4, with TRBD1 matching over 9 bases. The CDR3 covers 13 residues. V was clipped by 6 bases and J by 4 bases; unmatched bases: 3. The CDR3 bases are TGTGCCAGCAGGAAGACAGGGGGCACTGAAGCTTTCTTT. It yields the protein CASRKTGGTEAFF.

This clonotype was observed a few times. The J gene is TRBJ1-6, the V gene TRBV7-8; D is possibly TRBD1 (5 bases). V was shortened by 5 bases and J by 10 bases, with 18 bases between the two germline ends. The CDR3 runs 15 residues. CDR1 SGHVS and CDR2 FQNEAQ come from the germline V gene. The CDR3 loop is CASSLDRLSNSPLHF. CDR3 DNA: TGTGCCAGCAGCCTCGACAGACTATCCAACTCACCCCTCCACTTT.

The chain combines TRBV30 with TRBJ1-6, with D possibly matching TRBD1 (6 bases). CDR1 and CDR2 (germline): GTSNPN, SVGIG (reference sequence). This CDR3 has 14 amino acids. V lost 2 bases to trimming and J lost 7 bases, with 12 bases between them. For the CDR3, the DNA is TGTGCCTGGAGTCCCAGGGGCCCGAATTCACCCCTCCACTTT. It translates to CAWSPRGPNSPLHF.

This clonotype has a count of ten or more. The rearrangement joins TRBV6-1 to TRBJ1-5; 8 bases line up with TRBD1. Trimming took 6 bases from V and 4 from J; bases not matched to a gene: 8. Germline CDR1 reads MNHNS; CDR2 reads SASEGT. The CDR3 extends over 15 amino acids. This chain's CDR3 is CASRWGRQGNQPQHF. For the CDR3, the DNA is TGTGCCAGCAGGTGGGGGAGACAGGGGAATCAGCCCCAGCATTTT.

This clonotype was observed a few times. The chain links TRBV6-5 to TRBJ2-2, with D possibly called TRBD1 or TRBD2 (7 bases each). The CDR3 extends over 16 amino acids. Germline V CDR1 and CDR2: MNHEY, SVGAGI. The V end was cut by 0 bases, the J end by 6 bases, with 14 bases between. The CDR3 region is CASSYSVQGGSGELFF. The CDR3 DNA reads as TGTGCCAGCAGTTACTCCGTTCAGGGGGGGTCCGGGGAGCTGTTTTTT.

This chain joins TRBV9 and TRBJ2-7, with 9 bases matching TRBD2. Germline CDR1 reads SGDLS; CDR2 reads YYNGEE. Trimming removed 4 bases from V and 1 base from J; junction bases left unmatched: 3. The CDR3 totals 14 residues. CDR3 DNA: TGTGCCAGCAGCAGGACTAGCGCGTCCTACGAGCAGTACTTC. Amino acids: CASSRTSASYEQYF.